A selection of T cell receptor beta chains follows, all from one sample in a study of cytomegalovirus exposure and HLA in healthy donors. Assay: immunoSEQ multiplex PCR; the TCRdb copy retains only in-frame clones and omits some. The table shows 150,000 to 200,000 clones, with roughly 70% occurring only once. Sample: PBMCs. The source is a man in his forties in good health and CMV-seropositive. Both conserved end residues are part of each CDR3. Each record gives: CDR3 protein, CDR3 DNA, V gene, D gene, J gene, clone size. D genes are given only for firm matches. The size of a clone is reported for some rows only, either as once, few or many, or as a class for expanded clones.

CDR3aa: CASSVAGGGYTF
CDR3nt: TGTGCCAGCAGCGTAGCGGGAGGAGGCTACACCTTC
v_gene: TRBV9
d_gene: .
j_gene: TRBJ1-2
abundance: .

CDR3aa: CASSSGLAGAYEQYF
CDR3nt: TGCGCCAGCAGCTCCGGACTAGCGGGGGCCTACGAGCAGTACTTC
v_gene: TRBV5-1
d_gene: TRBD2
j_gene: TRBJ2-7
abundance: .

CDR3aa: CASSPSGGTYNEQFF
CDR3nt: TGTGCCAGCAGTCCTAGCGGGGGCACCTACAATGAGCAGTTCTTC
v_gene: TRBV6-6
d_gene: TRBD2
j_gene: TRBJ2-1
abundance: .

CDR3aa: CASRRGGLNTEAFF
CDR3nt: TGTGCCAGCAGGAGGGGAGGGTTGAACACTGAAGCTTTCTTT
v_gene: TRBV2
d_gene: .
j_gene: TRBJ1-1
abundance: few

CDR3aa: CASSQSARDRDNVTEAFF
CDR3nt: TGCGCCAGCAGTCAATCGGCTAGGGACAGGGACAATGTCACTGAAGCTTTCTTT
v_gene: TRBV23-1
d_gene: TRBD1
j_gene: TRBJ1-1
abundance: once

CDR3aa: CASSSYGGPNTGELFF
CDR3nt: TGTGCCAGTAGTTCCTATGGGGGCCCGAACACCGGGGAGCTGTTTTTT
v_gene: TRBV19
d_gene: .
j_gene: TRBJ2-2
abundance: once

CDR3aa: CSVKGRQFATNEKLFF
CDR3nt: TGCAGCGTTAAGGGAAGACAGTTTGCAACTAATGAAAAACTGTTTTTT
v_gene: TRBV29-1
d_gene: .
j_gene: TRBJ1-4
abundance: few

CDR3aa: CAISDKPDRARQPQHF
CDR3nt: TGTGCCATCAGTGATAAACCGGACAGGGCCCGACAGCCCCAGCATTTT
v_gene: TRBV10-3
d_gene: TRBD1
j_gene: TRBJ1-5
abundance: .

CDR3aa: CASSSPGQGDQPQHF
CDR3nt: TGTGCCAGCAGTTCTCCGGGACAGGGGGATCAGCCCCAGCATTTT
v_gene: TRBV6-5
d_gene: TRBD1
j_gene: TRBJ1-5
abundance: .

CDR3aa: CASLPTGGHTGELFF
CDR3nt: TGTGCCAGCCTACCCACAGGGGGTCATACCGGGGAGCTGTTTTTT
v_gene: TRBV27
d_gene: TRBD1
j_gene: TRBJ2-2
abundance: once

CDR3aa: CASGRTGGFANEQFF
CDR3nt: TGTGCTAGTGGCAGGACAGGGGGTTTCGCCAATGAGCAGTTCTTC
v_gene: TRBV12-5
d_gene: TRBD1
j_gene: TRBJ2-1
abundance: .

CDR3aa: CASSRGAYEQYF
CDR3nt: TGTGCCAGCAGTCGTGGGGCTTACGAGCAGTACTTC
v_gene: TRBV7-2
d_gene: .
j_gene: TRBJ2-7
abundance: .

CDR3aa: CASSERAPANYGYTF
CDR3nt: TGTGCCAGCAGTGAACGCGCACCCGCTAACTATGGCTACACCTTC
v_gene: TRBV2
d_gene: .
j_gene: TRBJ1-2
abundance: .

CDR3aa: CASSPRTGINTGELFF
CDR3nt: TGTGCCAGCAGCCCCCGGACAGGGATCAACACCGGGGAGCTGTTTTTT
v_gene: TRBV14
d_gene: TRBD1
j_gene: TRBJ2-2
abundance: .

CDR3aa: CASSLVGQNQPQHF
CDR3nt: TGTGCCAGCAGCTTGGTTGGGCAGAATCAGCCCCAGCATTTT
v_gene: TRBV5-6
d_gene: .
j_gene: TRBJ1-5
abundance: many

CDR3aa: CASSIGTTALYEQYF
CDR3nt: TGTGCCAGTAGTATAGGGACTACGGCACTCTACGAGCAGTACTTC
v_gene: TRBV19
d_gene: .
j_gene: TRBJ2-7
abundance: .

CDR3aa: CASSVALGGYGYTF
CDR3nt: TGTGCCAGCAGCGTAGCATTGGGAGGGTATGGCTACACCTTC
v_gene: TRBV9
d_gene: .
j_gene: TRBJ1-2
abundance: .

CDR3aa: CASSIDRVAGLRSNQPQHF
CDR3nt: TGTGCCAGTAGTATAGATCGGGTGGCAGGGTTACGAAGCAATCAGCCCCAGCATTTT
v_gene: TRBV19
d_gene: .
j_gene: TRBJ1-5
abundance: .

CDR3aa: CASTGLIGEAFF
CDR3nt: TGTGCTAGCACCGGGTTAATAGGTGAAGCTTTCTTT
v_gene: TRBV7-3
d_gene: .
j_gene: TRBJ1-1
abundance: few

CDR3aa: CASSLPQGEKLFF
CDR3nt: TGTGCCAGCAGCTTACCCCAGGGGGAAAAACTGTTTTTT
v_gene: TRBV11-2
d_gene: .
j_gene: TRBJ1-4
abundance: .

CDR3aa: CASSQESRTSVRETQYF
CDR3nt: TGCGCCAGCAGCCAAGAATCCAGGACTAGCGTACGAGAGACCCAGTACTTC
v_gene: TRBV4-1
d_gene: TRBD2
j_gene: TRBJ2-5
abundance: .

CDR3aa: CASSRETGGTYNEQFF
CDR3nt: TGTGCCAGCAGCCGAGAGACAGGGGGCACCTACAATGAGCAGTTCTTC
v_gene: TRBV4-2
d_gene: TRBD1
j_gene: TRBJ2-1
abundance: .

CDR3aa: CASSQDPRSSGYTF
CDR3nt: TGCGCCAGCAGCCAAGATCCGAGGAGTAGCGGCTACACCTTC
v_gene: TRBV4-3
d_gene: .
j_gene: TRBJ1-2
abundance: .

CDR3aa: CASSIRRPRTDTQYF
CDR3nt: TGTGCCAGTAGTATTCGGAGACCCCGCACAGATACGCAGTATTTT
v_gene: TRBV19
d_gene: .
j_gene: TRBJ2-3
abundance: once

CDR3aa: CASSQARDRAAFF
CDR3nt: TGTGCCAGCAGTCAAGCCCGGGACAGGGCGGCTTTCTTT
v_gene: TRBV7-2
d_gene: TRBD1
j_gene: TRBJ1-1
abundance: .

CDR3aa: CASRLGQGGQQYF
CDR3nt: TGTGCCAGCAGACTAGGACAGGGAGGCCAGCAGTACTTC
v_gene: TRBV7-9
d_gene: TRBD1
j_gene: TRBJ2-7
abundance: .

CDR3aa: CASQRRGRVRGDDGYTF
CDR3nt: TGTGCCAGCCAAAGGAGGGGCAGGGTTAGGGGAGACGATGGCTACACCTTC
v_gene: TRBV27
d_gene: .
j_gene: TRBJ1-2
abundance: few

CDR3aa: CASSQNRDFFNYGYTF
CDR3nt: TGTGCCAGCAGCCAAAACCGGGACTTCTTTAACTATGGCTACACCTTC
v_gene: TRBV9
d_gene: .
j_gene: TRBJ1-2
abundance: .

CDR3aa: CASSFAQGVWNEQFF
CDR3nt: TGCGCCAGCAGCTTTGCACAGGGGGTCTGGAATGAGCAGTTCTTC
v_gene: TRBV5-1
d_gene: TRBD1
j_gene: TRBJ2-1
abundance: few

CDR3aa: CSARRGNYEQYF
CDR3nt: TGCAGCGCTCGTCGGGGTAACTACGAGCAGTACTTC
v_gene: TRBV29-1
d_gene: .
j_gene: TRBJ2-7
abundance: .